These 19 T cell receptor beta chains were all obtained from the same sample, sequenced in a study of beta chain features in type 1 diabetes. The investigators reverse transcribed all of the isolated RNA, so they sequenced expressed TCRB transcripts. Libraries were prepared by immunoSEQ multiplex PCR; TCRdb keeps only in-frame clonotypes and omits some of them. This table holds fewer than 900,000 clones, roughly 15% found once. The sample comprised naive CD4+ T cells from blood. The origin of the receptors is a woman aged 18-29 years in good health.

For this clone: Other DNA sequences in the same sample also yield this CDR3. The V and J genes are TRBV29-1 and TRBJ2-7; D ambiguous. This CDR3 comprises 11 residues. In germline, CDR1 is SQVTM, CDR2 ANQGSEA. V lost 3 bases to trimming and J lost 3 bases, with 6 bases between them. The CDR3 loop reads CSVDFGYEQYF. The CDR3 bases are TGCAGCGTTGACTTCGGCTACGAGCAGTACTTC.

This clone was seen a few times. The CDR3 is CASKGQASGNTIYF. The CDR3 bases are TGTGCCAGCAAGGGACAGGCCTCTGGAAACACCATATATTTT. The chain is built from TRBV28 and TRBJ1-3; TRBD1 aligns across 8 bases. Germline trimming cut 7 bases from V and 0 bases from J; bases unmatched to any gene: 2. The CDR3 is 14 amino acids. From germline, CDR1 is MDHEN and CDR2 SYDVKM.

The rearrangement links TRBV5-6 to TRBJ2-1; no definite D call. V was cut by 1 base and J by 7 bases, with 18 bases left in between. Germline CDR1 SGHDT, CDR2 YYEEEE. The CDR3 is made up of 16 amino acids. CDR3 sequence (DNA): TGTGCCAGCAGCTTGATGTCTTCGGTACGTTATAATGAGCAGTTCTTC. The encoded protein is CASSLMSSVRYNEQFF.

This clone was detected only a few times. The chain carries TRBV2 and TRBJ1-1; TRBD1 might be the D (5 bases). The V end was cut by 8 bases, the J end by 2 bases, with 12 bases between. Germline V lookup: CDR1 SNHLY, CDR2 FYNNEI. There are 13 residues in the CDR3. CDR3 DNA: TGTGCCAGCCAGGACAACAAAAACACTGAAGCTTTCTTT. Its translation: CASQDNKNTEAFF.

This clone has more than one count but fewer than ten. This chain joins TRBV9 and TRBJ2-1, with 9 bases fitting TRBD2. With 4 bases clipped from V and 3 bases from J, the junction kept 8 bases outside the gene matches. The CDR3 contains 16 residues. The V gene's germline CDR1 is SGDLS and CDR2 YYNGEE. The DNA of the CDR3 is TGTGCCAGCAGCCCCCGTGGACTAGCGAACTACAATGAGCAGTTCTTC. Its protein product is CASSPRGLANYNEQFF.

This clone was detected a few times. The chain links TRBV27 to TRBJ2-1; TRBD2 might be the D (5 bases). This CDR3 is built from 15 residues. The germline CDR1 and CDR2 sequences are MNHEY and SMNVEV (reference sequence). Trimming took 6 bases from V and 0 from J, leaving 12 bases between them. CDR3 in DNA: TGTGCCAGCAGCCGAGAAGGGAGCTCCTACAATGAGCAGTTCTTC. Translation: CASSREGSSYNEQFF.

The CDR3 reads CASSLQGFSEQYF. The CDR3 DNA follows: TGTGCCAGCAGCCTACAGGGGTTCTCCGAGCAGTACTTC. The chain links TRBV14 to TRBJ2-7; 7 nucleotides match TRBD1. Trimming at V came to 4 bases and at J to 6 bases, leaving 6 bases not matched to a gene. This CDR3 has 13 amino acids. Germline V CDR1 and CDR2: SGHDN, FVKESK.

The chain links TRBV4-3 to TRBJ1-4, with 7 bases fitting TRBD1. Germline CDR1 reads LGHNA; CDR2 reads YSLEER. The CDR3 loop spans 17 amino acids. The V and J ends lost 2 bases and 5 bases, in that order; junction bases with no gene match: 11. The CDR3 loop is CASSQNRQGSPNEKLFF. CDR3 nucleotide sequence: TGCGCCAGCAGCCAAAACCGACAGGGAAGCCCCAATGAAAAACTGTTTTTT.

This chain connects TRBV25-1 to TRBJ2-7; no definite D call. This CDR3 contains 12 residues. V shed 4 bases and J shed 6 bases, with 10 bases lying between them. Germline V gene lookup returns CDR1 MGHDK and CDR2 SYGVNS. CDR3 in amino acids: CASSGPVSEQYF. For the CDR3, the DNA is TGTGCCAGCAGTGGCCCGGTGTCCGAGCAGTACTTC.

The CDR3 loop reads CASSPPLREGPTGIQYF. The CDR3, as DNA: TGTGCCAGCTCACCACCGTTGCGGGAGGGCCCGACAGGCATTCAGTACTTC. The rearrangement links TRBV18 to TRBJ2-4; 9 nucleotides agree with TRBD2. V lost 0 bases and J lost 9; bases outside the gene matches: 12. Per the germline V gene, CDR1 is KGHSH and CDR2 is LQKENI. CDR3 length: 17 residues.

This clone was counted only a few times. The rearrangement links TRBV7-3 to TRBJ2-1, with 11 positions matching TRBD2. CDR3 length: 15 amino acids. V trimming: 5 bases; J trimming: 6 bases; junction bases outside the gene matches: 6. Germline lookup yields CDR1 SGHTA and CDR2 FQGTGA. The CDR3 nucleotides are TGTGCCAGCAGCGCTCTAGCGGGAGGAATCAATGAGCAGTTCTTC. Translating gives CASSALAGGINEQFF.

The chain joins TRBV7-2 to TRBJ2-3; 11 bases are shared with TRBD1. CDR1 and CDR2 from the germline V gene are SGHTA and FQGNSA. The CDR3 is made up of 15 amino acids. J lost 5 bases, V lost 2 bases, and 3 bases had no gene match. CDR3: CASSLWTGGGDTQYF. CDR3 DNA: TGTGCCAGCAGCTTATGGACAGGGGGCGGAGATACGCAGTATTTT.

This clone occurred a few times. The chain recombines TRBV9 with TRBJ2-7; weak D call: TRBD2 (5 bases). Trimming removed 0 bases from V and 3 bases from J, with 13 bases in between. The CDR3 is 15 amino acids. The germline V gene encodes CDR1 SGDLS and CDR2 YYNGEE. The CDR3 sequence: CASSVGESNFYEQYF. For the CDR3, the DNA is TGTGCCAGCAGCGTAGGGGAGTCAAATTTCTACGAGCAGTACTTC.

The chain uses TRBV6-5 and TRBJ1-2, with D perhaps matching TRBD1 (6 bases). Germline CDR1 and CDR2: MNHEY and SVGAGI. V lost 2 bases and J lost 8, with 18 bases in between. CDR3 length: 15 amino acids. The CDR3 protein is CASSYGAATGKGYTF. The CDR3 DNA sequence: TGTGCCAGCAGTTACGGGGCGGCCACAGGGAAGGGCTACACCTTC.

Concerning this clone: The same CDR3 can be traced to other DNA sequences in this sample. The chain uses TRBV9 and TRBJ2-1; tentatively, D is TRBD2 (5 bases). Trimming shortened V by 0 bases and J by 2 bases, and 6 bases separated the two germline ends. CDR3 size: 14 residues. Germline-derived CDR1 and CDR2 are SGDLS and YYNGEE. The CDR3 reads CASSVAGTYNEQFF. The DNA for the CDR3 is TGTGCCAGCAGCGTAGCGGGAACCTACAATGAGCAGTTCTTC.

The CDR3 is CASTRSGTVEAFF. Written as DNA, the CDR3 is TGTGCCAGCACCCGTTCCGGGACAGTTGAAGCTTTCTTT. The rearrangement joins TRBV6-6 to TRBJ1-1, with TRBD1 identical over 7 bases. The trim removed 7 bases at V and 7 bases at J, leaving 9 bases unmatched. There are 13 residues in the CDR3. Germline V gene sequence: CDR1 MNHNY, CDR2 SVGAGI (reference sequence).

CDR3: CSVVGGSDNYEQYF. CDR3 in DNA: TGCAGCGTTGTAGGCGGGAGCGACAACTACGAGCAGTACTTC. The chain combines TRBV29-1 with TRBJ2-7; 7 bases line up with TRBD2. This CDR3 has 14 residues. V was pared by 4 bases and J by 3 bases, with 9 bases of the junction left unmatched. In germline, CDR1 is SQVTM, CDR2 ANQGSEA.

This chain uses TRBV29-1 with TRBJ1-2; a weak D match, TRBD1 (5 bases). V dropped 0 bases and J dropped 5 bases, with 19 bases sitting between them. CDR1 SQVTM and CDR2 ANQGSEA come from the germline V gene. This CDR3 has 16 amino acids. CDR3 sequence: CSVEEFDGPGKYGYTF. The CDR3 DNA is TGCAGCGTTGAAGAATTCGACGGGCCAGGGAAATATGGCTACACCTTC.

The chain recombines TRBV2 with TRBJ2-5; D is possibly TRBD1 or TRBD2 (5 bases each). The CDR3 contains 14 residues. Germline CDR1 reads SNHLY; CDR2 reads FYNNEI. With 6 bases removed from V and 2 bases from J, the gap between germline ends came to 13 bases. CDR3 sequence (DNA): TGTGCCAGCAGCGGGACGGAGTTTCAAGAGACCCAGTACTTC. It is translated as CASSGTEFQETQYF.